The 5 T cell receptor beta chains presented below share a single source sample, sequenced in a study of T cells in Graves' hyperthyroidism and ophthalmopathy (dated by TCRdb to the late 2010s). Library preparation used multiplex PCR. The sample was run on an Illumina HiSeq 2000. TCR beta CDR3 regions were amplified from RNA transcripts. The TCR CDR3 was subjected to a first round of RT-PCR using the HTBI primer set and the Qiagen OneStep RT-PCR kit. TCRdb redid the processing of the public reads, applying fastp at Q25 and MiXCR, and retained in-frame beta chains. Each CDR3 protein appears once, grouped with its most common genes and DNA. The sample yields under 300,000 distinct CDR3 sequences; 12% to 15% were counted once. The ten largest account for around 30% of the sample. Sequenced input: blood. The receptors shown here come from a woman in her forties or fifties with Graves' hyperthyroidism that later progressed to Graves' ophthalmopathy.

This clonotype was found many times. The chain joins TRBV5-1 to TRBJ1-1, with D maybe TRBD1 (5 bases). Per the germline V gene, CDR1 is SGHRS and CDR2 is YFSETQ. The CDR3 length is 16 residues. Trimming removed 2 bases at V and 0 bases at J, with 14 bases between. CDR3 in DNA: TGCGCCAGCAGCTTTGACAGCCTAATCATGAACACTGAAGCTTTCTTT. Amino acids: CASSFDSLIMNTEAFF.

For this clonotype: A clone one base away is much larger, so this may be a read error. The chain combines TRBV11-2 with TRBJ2-1; the match to TRBD1 covers 7 bases. Losses at the gene ends were 10 bases for V and 2 bases for J; bases not matched to a gene: 8. The CDR3 is 14 amino acids. Germline-derived CDR1 and CDR2 are SGHAT and FQNNGV. The CDR3, as DNA: TGTGCCACCCGCCGGGACAGAACCTACAATGAGCAGTTCTTC. Protein sequence: CATRRDRTYNEQFF.

This clonotype was seen ten or more times. V is TRBV29-1 and J is TRBJ1-2; D is unresolved. Trimming left V 3 bases short and J 0 bases short, with 8 bases between. This CDR3 comprises 13 residues. Germline CDR1 reads SQVTM; CDR2 reads ANQGSEA. CDR3 residues: CSVETVTNYGYTF. The CDR3 DNA is TGCAGCGTTGAGACGGTTACTAACTATGGCTACACCTTC.

This chain links TRBV3-1 with TRBJ1-1, with 7 nucleotides matching TRBD1. Germline CDR1 LGHDT, CDR2 YNNKEL (reference sequence). Losses at the gene ends were 7 bases for V and 4 bases for J; bases not matched to a gene: 3. The CDR3 runs 12 residues. The CDR3 bases are TGTGCCAGCACCCGGGACAGCACTGAAGCTTTCTTT. As protein: CASTRDSTEAFF.

This clonotype has a count of ten or more. This chain joins TRBV6-6 and TRBJ2-7; 7 bases align to TRBD1. Germline loops: CDR1 MNHNY, CDR2 SVGAGI (reference sequence). Losses at the gene ends were 2 bases for V and 2 bases for J; bases not matched to a gene: 6. The CDR3 extends over 15 amino acids. The CDR3 loop is CASSYARGHTYEQYF. CDR3 DNA: TGTGCCAGCAGTTACGCTAGGGGGCACACCTACGAGCAGTACTTC.